The text below deals with one T cell receptor (beta chain). Original handling: Reference gene primer amplification yielded estimated nucleated cell counts. This table comes from immunoSEQ multiplex PCR, and its TCRdb copy is limited to in-frame clones, with some not included. D and trimming come from the DNA, and the V and J calls and clone size come from that table. This table has fewer than 200,000 clones, 88% appearing once. This sample is drawn from a study of blood T cell repertoires in COVID-19. The CDR3 totals 16 residues. Between the trimmed V and J ends, which lost 4 bases and 3 bases, there was a span of 17 bases. Germline V gene data show CDR1 as SGHKS and CDR2 as YYEKEE (reference sequence). Participant-given clinical history determined each cohort assignment. Recovered Cohort 3 donors showed two negative PCRs, clearance, or symptom resolution.

Material: PBMCs or T cells enriched from blood (not recorded which). The chain has TRBV5-5 and TRBJ1-3; maybe TRBD1 (6 bases). This clonotype was sampled from a woman aged 18-29 years who had recovered from COVID-19. This CDR3 is CASSRAAGALGNTIYF. The DNA for the CDR3 is TGTGCCAGCAGCCGCGCGGCGGGGGCACTTGGAAACACCATATATTTT.